The clone carrying this TCR beta chain showed up just a few times. Its cognate antigen is unknown. V lost 3 bases and J lost 5; bases outside the gene matches: 11. The CDR3 spans 17 residues. The germline gives CDR1 SQVTM, CDR2 ANQGSEA. The record originates from a study of identical twins. TCRdb passed the 5' RACE reads through MiXCR, listing each CDR3 protein once. In the table there are fewer than 450,000 distinct CDR3 sequences, approximately 8.7% of which are singletons. Points from the study as a whole: Researchers reported excess low generation probability among twin-shared out-of-frame alpha sequences.

The TCR sequence derives from a woman aged 45-60 years in good health. V and J are TRBV29-1 and TRBJ2-5, with 14 nucleotides matching TRBD2. Sequencing input: naive T cells sorted from blood. Written as DNA, the CDR3 is TGCAGCGTTGACGGGACTAGCGGGAGTGTGGGACTCGAGACCCAGTACTTC. It encodes CSVDGTSGSVGLETQYF.